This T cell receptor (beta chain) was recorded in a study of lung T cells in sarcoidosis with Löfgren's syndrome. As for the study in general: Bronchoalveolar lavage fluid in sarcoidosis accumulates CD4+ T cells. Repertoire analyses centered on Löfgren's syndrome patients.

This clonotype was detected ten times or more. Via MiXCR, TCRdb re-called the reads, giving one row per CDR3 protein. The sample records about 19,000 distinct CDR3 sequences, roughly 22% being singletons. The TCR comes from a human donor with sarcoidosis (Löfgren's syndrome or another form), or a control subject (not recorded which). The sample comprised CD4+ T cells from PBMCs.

For the CDR3, the DNA is TGTGCCTGGAGTGATAAGGGAACAGATACGCAGTATTTT. It yields the protein CAWSDKGTDTQYF. The chain recombines TRBV30 with TRBJ2-3; no clear D. The CDR3 totals 13 residues. Trimming pared 1 base from V and 3 bases from J, leaving 8 bases between. Germline CDR1 GTSNPN, CDR2 SVGIG (reference sequence).